The next 30 T cell receptor beta chains were all read from a single sample in a study of cytomegalovirus exposure and HLA in healthy donors (dated by TCRdb to between 2016 and 2019). The library relied on the immunoSEQ multiplex PCR assay. For the multiplex PCR, a mixture combining 60 forward primers for TCR Vbeta segments and 13 reverse primers for TCR Jbeta segments was used. Drawn from immuneACCESS, this table holds only the in-frame rearrangements with V and J called that TCRdb kept. Clones are partly lost; checked studies trace under half to an unresolved V gene and leave the rest unexplained. Present in this sample are over 130,000 clones, roughly 86% of which were seen just once. Of the sample, roughly 0.5% is held by the ten largest clones. Sample: PBMCs. Receptors originate from a woman aged 40 to 50 in good health and CMV-seronegative.

V usage is TRBV4-1 and J usage is TRBJ2-3; D unresolved. The CDR3 extends over 14 amino acids. Germline assignment: CDR1 MGHRA and CDR2 YSYEKL. Trimming pared 0 bases from V and 6 bases from J, leaving 10 bases between. The CDR3 here is CASSQETTRDTQYF. The CDR3 DNA reads TGCGCCAGCAGCCAAGAAACCACTCGGGATACGCAGTATTTT.

The rearrangement links TRBV6-6 to TRBJ2-7; 9 bases line up with TRBD1. CDR3 length: 14 amino acids. The germline gives CDR1 MNHNY, CDR2 SVGAGI (reference sequence). V shed 6 bases, J shed 4 bases, and the junction held 7 bases outside the gene matches. The CDR3 nucleotides are TGTGCCAGCAGATCCGGGACAGGGACATACGAGCAGTACTTC. Translated, it gives CASRSGTGTYEQYF.

V and J are TRBV19 and TRBJ2-1; D ambiguous. CDR3 length equals 13 residues. Germline lookup yields CDR1 LNHDA and CDR2 SQIVND (reference sequence). Trimming removed 1 base from V and 12 bases from J, with 13 bases in between. The CDR3 sequence: CASSIAVHAWQFF. CDR3 nucleotides: TGTGCCAGTAGTATAGCCGTACACGCATGGCAGTTCTTC.

The genes are TRBV6-1 and TRBJ2-7; possibly TRBD2 for D (6 bases). CDR3 length: 16 amino acids. Germline CDR1 is MNHNS and CDR2 is SASEGT. V lost 0 bases, J lost 2 bases, and 14 bases lay in between. As DNA, the CDR3 is TGTGCCAGCAGTGAAGCGGAGGGGTTCGGACCCTACGAGCAGTACTTC. Protein product: CASSEAEGFGPYEQYF.

The rearrangement uses TRBV2 and TRBJ2-5; 10 bases line up with TRBD1. CDR3 length: 12 residues. In germline, CDR1 is SNHLY, CDR2 FYNNEI. Trimming took 11 bases from V and 7 from J; bases not matched to a gene: 7. CDR3 loop: CAGGQGVGTQYF. CDR3 DNA: TGTGCCGGCGGACAGGGGGTAGGGACCCAGTACTTC. The variable domain in full, with the rest retrieved from reference TRBV2 and TRBJ2-5, is EPEVTQTPSHQVTQMGQEVILRCVPISNHLYFYWYRQILGQKVEFLVSFYNNEISEKSEIFDDQFSVERPDGSNFTLKIRSTKLEDSAMYFCAGGQGVGTQYFGPGTRLLVL.

The chain couples TRBV4-1 to TRBJ1-4; perhaps TRBD1 as D (6 bases). Trimming pared 0 bases from V and 4 bases from J, leaving 9 bases between. In germline, CDR1 is MGHRA, CDR2 YSYEKL. The CDR3 extends over 15 amino acids. The CDR3 DNA reads as TGCGCCAGCAGCCAAGATCAGGGGATTAATGAAAAACTGTTTTTT. Protein: CASSQDQGINEKLFF.

V and J are TRBV2 and TRBJ2-1; 13 nucleotides align to TRBD2. The CDR3 length is 16 residues. Germline CDR1 reads SNHLY; CDR2 reads FYNNEI. Trimming cost V 5 bases and J 3 bases; bases outside gene matches: 4. In DNA, the CDR3 is TGTGCCAGCAGTAAAGGGACTAGCGGGAACTACAATGAGCAGTTCTTC. Its protein product is CASSKGTSGNYNEQFF.

The chain joins TRBV13 to TRBJ2-1; D remains unclear. This CDR3 region has 12 residues. Trimming left V 5 bases short and J 6 bases short, with 8 bases between. Germline V gives CDR1 PRHDT, CDR2 FYEKMQ (reference sequence). CDR3 residues: CASSLEPNEQFF. Written as DNA, the CDR3 is TGTGCCAGCAGCCTCGAGCCCAATGAGCAGTTCTTC.

The chain uses TRBV7-6 and TRBJ1-3; 8 positions match TRBD1. CDR1 and CDR2 from the germline V gene are SGHVS and FNYEAQ. The length of the CDR3 is 14 residues. With V trimmed by 5 bases and J by 7 bases, 7 bases remained unmatched. DNA of the CDR3: TGTGCCAGCAGCCCCGGGACAGGCGTTAACACCATATATTTT. It yields the protein CASSPGTGVNTIYF. The variable domain in full, completed from reference TRBV7-6 and TRBJ1-3, reads GAGVSQSPRYKVTKRGQDVALRCDPISGHVSLYWYRQALGQGPEFLTYFNYEAQQDKSGLPNDRFSAERPEGSISTLTIQRTEQRDSAMYRCASSPGTGVNTIYFGEGSWLTVV.

The chain joins TRBV9 to TRBJ2-4; the D is unclear. V lost 0 bases to trimming and J lost 6 bases, with 10 bases between them. CDR3 length: 14 amino acids. Germline assignment: CDR1 SGDLS and CDR2 YYNGEE. The CDR3 sequence: CASSVGARSNIQYF. For the CDR3, the DNA is TGTGCCAGCAGCGTAGGAGCCCGTTCAAACATTCAGTACTTC. Together with reference TRBV9 and TRBJ2-4, the CDR3 gives the full variable domain: DSGVTQTPKHLITATGQRVTLRCSPRSGDLSVYWYQQSLDQGLQFLIQYYNGEERAKGNILERFSAQQFPDLHSELNLSSLELGDSALYFCASSVGARSNIQYFGAGTRLSVL.

The DNA for the CDR3 is TGTGCCAGCAGCAAACACCGGGAGACCGGCGAGCAGTACTTC. As protein: CASSKHRETGEQYF. The genes are TRBV11-3 and TRBJ2-7, with a weak D call TRBD2 (6 bases). Trimming took off 5 bases at V and 6 bases at J, with 17 bases between the two ends. CDR3 size: 14 residues. Germline CDR1 SGHNT, CDR2 YENEEA.

The chain is built from TRBV7-9 and TRBJ2-7, with a weak D call TRBD2 (6 bases). The CDR3 has 15 amino acids. Germline CDR1 reads SEHNR; CDR2 reads FQNEAQ (reference sequence). V lost 5 bases and J lost 0, with 14 bases in between. DNA of the CDR3: TGTGCCAGCAGCCCTCTAGCGTTTAGCTCCTACGAGCAGTACTTC. Translated, it gives CASSPLAFSSYEQYF.

V usage is TRBV7-2 and J usage is TRBJ2-2; 11 positions agree with TRBD2. V dropped 2 bases and J dropped 5; count of bases not matched to a gene: 4. The germline V gene encodes CDR1 SGHTA and CDR2 FQGNSA. The CDR3 sequence is 16 residues long. The CDR3 sequence is CASSLTSGGRTGELFF. CDR3 nucleotide sequence: TGTGCCAGCAGCTTAACTAGCGGGGGAAGAACCGGGGAGCTGTTTTTT.

The chain has TRBV9 and TRBJ2-1; TRBD2 agrees at 8 bases. There are 14 residues in the CDR3. CDR1 is SGDLS and CDR2 is YYNGEE in the germline V gene. The V gene end was trimmed by 0 bases and the J gene end by 9 bases; junction bases not matched to a gene: 5. The CDR3 sequence: CASSVAGRAGEQFF. The CDR3 coding sequence is TGTGCCAGCAGCGTAGCCGGGAGGGCCGGTGAGCAGTTCTTC. Full variable domain (outside the CDR3, taken from reference TRBV9 and TRBJ2-1): DSGVTQTPKHLITATGQRVTLRCSPRSGDLSVYWYQQSLDQGLQFLIQYYNGEERAKGNILERFSAQQFPDLHSELNLSSLELGDSALYFCASSVAGRAGEQFFGPGTRLTVL.

The chain is built from TRBV18 and TRBJ2-1; D is perhaps TRBD2 (5 bases). In germline, CDR1 is KGHSH, CDR2 LQKENI. V lost 3 bases and J lost 7, with 13 bases in between. The CDR3 has 14 residues. The chain's CDR3 is CASSPGSSRNEQFF. The CDR3 nucleotides read TGTGCCAGCTCACCGGGGAGCTCGAGGAATGAGCAGTTCTTC.

J is TRBJ2-3 and V is TRBV10-2; 10 bases agree with TRBD2. The CDR3 covers 15 residues. J lost 2 bases, V lost 3 bases, and 2 bases had no gene match. Germline V CDR1 and CDR2: WSHSY, SAAADI. The CDR3 region is CASSDTSGNTDTQYF. DNA for the CDR3: TGCGCCAGCAGTGACACTAGCGGGAACACAGATACGCAGTATTTT.

The rearrangement links TRBV7-9 to TRBJ2-1; 12 bases match TRBD2. CDR3 size: 17 residues. CDR1 is SEHNR and CDR2 is FQNEAQ in the germline V gene (reference sequence). The V segment lost 6 bases and the J segment 3 bases; nucleotides outside the gene matches: 9. CDR3 bases: TGTGCCAGCAGTCTTACTAGCGGGAGGACGGACTACAATGAGCAGTTCTTC. It encodes CASSLTSGRTDYNEQFF.

In its sample, this clone was seen a few times. The V and J genes are TRBV6-5 and TRBJ2-7; 10 bases agree with TRBD2. Trimming removed 0 bases from V and 3 bases from J; junction bases left unmatched: 2. The V gene's germline CDR1 is MNHEY and CDR2 SVGAGI. This CDR3 contains 15 residues. The CDR3 DNA follows: TGTGCCAGCAGTTACTCGAGACTAGCGGGCTACGAGCAGTACTTC. Encoded protein: CASSYSRLAGYEQYF.

The chain uses TRBV5-1 and TRBJ2-1; 8 positions agree with TRBD2. The CDR3 has 18 amino acids. Per the germline V gene, CDR1 is SGHRS and CDR2 is YFSETQ. The junction had 18 bases not matched to a gene; V was cut back by 6 bases and J by 4 bases. This chain's CDR3 is CASIPSGSLAGSYNEQFF. In DNA, the CDR3 is TGCGCCAGCATCCCAAGCGGGTCGCTAGCGGGTTCTTACAATGAGCAGTTCTTC.

This clone appeared a few times. This rearrangement joins TRBV25-1 to TRBJ2-1; tentative D call: TRBD2 (6 bases). The CDR3 has 14 residues. The ends were cut back, 8 bases at V and 1 base at J, with 12 bases in the middle. Germline assignment: CDR1 MGHDK and CDR2 SYGVNS. CDR3 region: CASSREMSYNEQFF. Written as DNA, the CDR3 is TGTGCCAGCTCACGGGAGATGTCCTACAATGAGCAGTTCTTC.

The chain carries TRBV5-1 and TRBJ1-1, with D perhaps TRBD1 (6 bases). Trimming removed 2 bases at V and 1 base at J, with 9 bases between. The germline V gene encodes CDR1 SGHRS and CDR2 YFSETQ. The CDR3 totals 14 residues. CDR3 DNA: TGCGCCAGCAGCTTTACACAGGGGAACACTGAAGCTTTCTTT. It is translated as CASSFTQGNTEAFF.

The J gene is TRBJ2-2, the V gene TRBV5-5; D remains unclear. Deletions cut 0 bases from V and 3 bases from J, with 6 bases between. This CDR3 spans 14 amino acids. Germline loops: CDR1 SGHKS, CDR2 YYEKEE (reference sequence). The CDR3 DNA is TGTGCCAGCAGCTTGGACCCAGACACCGGGGAGCTGTTTTTT. Translating gives CASSLDPDTGELFF.

The V call is TRBV5-6, the J call TRBJ2-7, with 9 bases lining up with TRBD2. V trimming: 2 bases; J trimming: 6 bases; junction bases outside the gene matches: 9. CDR1 is SGHDT and CDR2 is YYEEEE in the germline V gene. This CDR3 spans 15 amino acids. CDR3 nucleotides: TGTGCCAGCAGCTTTGGACTAGCGACGTTTAGCGAGCAGTACTTC. Translated, it gives CASSFGLATFSEQYF.

The chain carries TRBV15 and TRBJ2-5; 7 nucleotides align to TRBD2. The J call is doubtful: the DNA matches TRBJ2-7 better. Germline CDR1 reads LNHNV; CDR2 reads YYDKDF (reference sequence). The CDR3 contains 16 residues. In nucleotides, the CDR3 is TGTGCCACCAGCAGAGCCCCTAGCGGCAGCTCCTACGAGCAGTACTTC. This gives the protein CATSRAPSGSSYEQYF.

This chain uses TRBV28 with TRBJ2-7, with TRBD2 matching 8 bases. Germline lookup yields CDR1 MDHEN and CDR2 SYDVKM. This CDR3 has 13 residues. V gave up 3 bases and J gave up 3 bases; unmatched junction bases: 1. CDR3 DNA sequence: TGTGCCAGCAGTTTGCGGGGGGTCTACGAGCAGTACTTC. This gives the protein CASSLRGVYEQYF.

This chain links TRBV4-2 with TRBJ2-1; 8 bases align to TRBD2. This CDR3 is 15 amino acids long. CDR1 LGHNA and CDR2 YNFKEQ come from the germline V gene. V trimming: 1 base; J trimming: 6 bases; junction bases outside the gene matches: 5. The CDR3 sequence is CASSQAERETNEQFF. In DNA form, the CDR3 reads TGTGCCAGCAGCCAAGCCGAGCGGGAGACCAATGAGCAGTTCTTC.

The CDR3 is CASSLGGLAGVIGANVLTF. CDR3 DNA: TGTGCCAGCAGCTTGGGGGGACTAGCGGGAGTGATTGGGGCCAACGTCCTGACTTTC. The V gene is TRBV5-4, the J gene TRBJ2-6, with 14 bases fitting TRBD2. Germline CDR1 and CDR2: SGHNT and YYREEE (reference sequence). The CDR3 loop spans 19 amino acids. The V segment lost 0 bases and the J segment 3 bases; nucleotides outside the gene matches: 5.

The genes are TRBV7-6 and TRBJ2-1; 7 bases are shared with TRBD1. With 4 bases clipped from V and 8 bases from J, the junction kept 5 bases outside the gene matches. CDR1 and CDR2 from the germline V gene are SGHVS and FNYEAQ. There are 13 residues in the CDR3. In DNA form, the CDR3 reads TGTGCCAGCAGCTCCAGACAGGGCGATGAGCAGTTCTTC. Translated: CASSSRQGDEQFF.

This rearrangement joins TRBV10-3 to TRBJ1-1; 10 bases line up with TRBD1. The CDR3 has 16 residues. Germline CDR1 and CDR2: ENHRY and SYGVKD. The ends lost 2 bases at V and 6 bases at J; junction bases unmatched: 9. The CDR3 sequence is CAISEVLGTGVSEAFF. The CDR3 DNA reads TGTGCCATCAGTGAGGTTTTAGGGACAGGGGTCTCTGAAGCTTTCTTT.

A note on this clone: An end of the junction differs from the germline gene, which may be a read error. This chain uses TRBV7-9 with TRBJ2-5; the match to TRBD2 covers 7 bases. Germline V gene data show CDR1 as SEHNR and CDR2 as FQNEAQ (reference sequence). The CDR3 length is 17 residues. The CDR3 here is CSSSLYPLRERGETQYF. CDR3 bases: TGTTCCAGCAGCTTATATCCCCTGCGGGAGCGGGGAGAGACCCAGTACTTC.